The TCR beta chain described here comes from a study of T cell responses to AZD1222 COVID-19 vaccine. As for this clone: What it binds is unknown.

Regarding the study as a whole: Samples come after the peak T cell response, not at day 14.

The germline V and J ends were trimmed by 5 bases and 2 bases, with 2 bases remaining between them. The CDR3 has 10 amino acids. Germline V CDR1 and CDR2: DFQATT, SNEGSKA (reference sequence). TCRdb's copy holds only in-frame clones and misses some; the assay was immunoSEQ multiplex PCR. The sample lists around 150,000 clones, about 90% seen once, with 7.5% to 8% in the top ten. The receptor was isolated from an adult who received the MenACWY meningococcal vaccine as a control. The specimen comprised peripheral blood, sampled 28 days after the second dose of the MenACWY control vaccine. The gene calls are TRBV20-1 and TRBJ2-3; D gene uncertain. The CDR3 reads CSADTDTQYF. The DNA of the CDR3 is TGCAGTGCTGACACAGATACGCAGTATTTT.